This TCR beta chain was sequenced during a study of T cell clonotyping in hematopoietic cell transplantation. Across the study: Pretransplant recipient samples were taken after cytoreduction. Study-level points and caveats: After transplant, recipient diversity fell while pathologically expanded clonotypes grew through day 180. CD4 and CD8 repertoire contributions could not be separated without sorting.

As concerns this clone: Its antigen is not known.

Specified time point: recipient sample about 28 days before transplant, after cytoreduction. Blood collection times were about day -28 and days 30, 100, 180 posttransplant. The V segment lost 3 bases and the J segment 5 bases; nucleotides outside the gene matches: 2. This CDR3 is 13 amino acids long. Germline V gene data show CDR1 as MDHEN and CDR2 as SYDVKM. The repertoire was sequenced with immunoSEQ multiplex PCR; TCRdb's copy has only in-frame clones and lacks some. The sample lists some 29,000 clones; roughly 80% were seen once. The V call is TRBV28, the J call TRBJ1-2, with 8 nucleotides matching TRBD1. The clonotype was recovered from a woman in her thirties with chronic myeloid leukemia. Some clones in this sample may be carry-over from other donors' samples. The sample consisted of peripheral blood mononuclear cells, taken before stem cell transplant. The CDR3 here is CASSLGQEYGYTF. The CDR3 DNA reads TGTGCCAGCAGTTTGGGACAGGAATATGGCTACACCTTC.